The sequence of this TCR beta chain was determined in a study of T-cell reconstitution after alpha-beta-depleted transplantation in children. Construction of the TCRbeta library involved unique molecular identifiers. A single record per CDR3 protein comes from TCRdb applying MiXCR to the PCR reads. Here the sample spans roughly 500,000 distinct CDR3 sequences, under 15% being singletons. The CDR3 runs to 16 residues. The V gene's germline CDR1 is SGHVS and CDR2 FNYEAQ. Concerning this clonotype: The junction differs from germline at one of its ends, possibly a read error.

The starting material was PBMCs from the stem cell graft donor, obtained from the stem cell graft. This chain uses TRBV7-6 with TRBJ2-5; 10 bases are shared with TRBD2. This sequence was found in a human donor who donated a stem cell graft to a child with combined immunodeficiency. In nucleotides, the CDR3 is TGTGCCAGCAGCATAGCGGGGGGTACCCCGGGGGAGACCCAGTACTTC. Translation: CASSIAGGTPGETQYF.